This T cell receptor (beta chain) was documented in a study of glioma-infiltrating T cells after dendritic cell vaccination. Study background: Dendritic cells derived from monocytes and pulsed with autologous tumor lysate formed the vaccine.

Only patients with spare fresh-frozen tumor and over two years of follow-up were included. No glioblastoma patient carried an isocitrate dehydrogenase mutation. CDR3 length: 16 residues. Germline V gives CDR1 SNHLY, CDR2 FYNNEI. V lost 0 bases, J lost 4 bases, and 5 bases stayed unmatched. Input was 1.5 to 2.5 ug genomic DNA, or all available if less. The method was immunoSEQ multiplex PCR; TCRdb's version includes in-frame clones alone and lacks a portion of them. The sample yields about 38,000 clones, 70% to 85% seen once. The receptor's source is a human donor with glioblastoma. The specimen was blood, collected before dendritic cell vaccination. The chain links TRBV2 to TRBJ2-2; the match to TRBD2 covers 7 bases. Written as DNA, the CDR3 is TGTGCCAGCAGTGAAGCGCGGGGCGGGGGCACCGGGGAGCTGTTTTTT. Amino acids: CASSEARGGGTGELFF.